This T cell receptor (beta chain) was profiled in a study of blood T cells in healthy people across ages. This clonotype showed up just a few times. Its cognate antigen is unknown. Findings and caveats of the study: Researchers report that TCR beta diversity correlated strongly with naive T cell percentage.

The CDR3 is 15 residues long. CDR1 is LNHNV and CDR2 is YYDKDF in the germline V gene (reference sequence). Primed by a sample-barcoded 5' primer and a J-beta primer mix, a second PCR proceeded for 7 to 11 cycles. TCRdb recomputed calls from the 5' RACE reads with MiXCR, one row per CDR3 protein. The sample has 800,000 or so distinct CDR3 sequences, around 45% seen once. The chain has TRBV15 and TRBJ2-7; 12 bases fit TRBD2. The DNA end is a closer match to TRBJ2-5, so the J assignment may be wrong. The sequenced sample was blood. This receptor was taken from an elderly man in good health. Here the CDR3 DNA reads TGTGCCACCAGCAGAGGACTAGCGGGAGTGGAGACCCAGTACTTC. Its protein is CATSRGLAGVETQYF.